Below are 3 T cell receptor beta chains sequenced from a single sample in a study of cytomegalovirus exposure and HLA in healthy donors. Measured with immunoSEQ multiplex PCR; TCRdb has only the in-frame clones, and not every one. This repertoire shows under 250,000 clones, less than 90% found once; its top ten account for 4.5% to 7%. Material: PBMCs. These TCRs come from a woman younger than 35 in good health and CMV-seronegative.

This clone was seen a handful of times. The V and J genes are TRBV6-5 and TRBJ2-7; 8 positions match TRBD1. The CDR3 totals 13 residues. Germline loops: CDR1 MNHEY, CDR2 SVGAGI. The V segment lost 6 bases and the J segment 4 bases; nucleotides outside the gene matches: 5. The CDR3 loop reads CASSRTGQYEQYF. The CDR3 DNA reads TGTGCCAGCAGCCGGACAGGGCAGTACGAGCAGTACTTC.

The chain joins TRBV30 to TRBJ1-2, with TRBD1 matching over 9 bases. The CDR3 loop spans 12 amino acids. V lost 4 bases to trimming and J lost 8 bases; unmatched junction nucleotides: 5. Germline CDR1 is GTSNPN and CDR2 is SVGIG (reference sequence). CDR3 in amino acids: CAWNRGREGYTF. The CDR3 DNA is TGTGCCTGGAACAGGGGGCGTGAAGGCTACACCTTC.

This rearrangement joins TRBV2 to TRBJ2-5, with TRBD2 matching over 11 bases. Looked up from germline, CDR1 is SNHLY and CDR2 is FYNNEI. CDR3 length equals 18 residues. J lost 4 bases, V lost 2 bases, and 12 bases had no gene match. The CDR3 here is CASSEFPPLAGARETQYF. The CDR3 DNA follows: TGTGCCAGCAGTGAATTTCCGCCACTAGCGGGGGCCCGAGAGACCCAGTACTTC.